This T cell receptor beta chain stems from a study of response to subunit inactivated influenza vaccine. Turning to this clonotype: At one end the junction does not follow the germline gene, possibly because of a read error.

In TCRdb, the RT-PCR reads were re-called with MiXCR into one record per CDR3 protein. The sample includes 500,000 to 600,000 distinct CDR3 sequences, 14% seen only once; the top ten take 11%. The CDR3 covers 13 residues. Germline V gene sequence: CDR1 SSHAT, CDR2 FNYEAQ (reference sequence). J is TRBJ2-1 and V is TRBV7-7, with TRBD1 matching over 10 bases. The sequence was collected from a man aged 50-60 years who received an inactivated influenza vaccine. The source was PBMCs from blood, collected about 13 days after vaccination. As DNA, the CDR3 is TGTGCTAGCAGCCAGACAGGGGGCGATGAGCAGTTCTTC. Translating gives CASSQTGGDEQFF. Complete variable domain (other parts from reference TRBV7-7 and TRBJ2-1): GAGVSQSPRYKVTKRGQDVTLRCDPISSHATLYWYQQALGQGPEFLTYFNYEAQPDKSGLPSDRFSAERPEGSISTLTIQRTEQRDSAMYRCASSQTGGDEQFFGPGTRLTVL.